The 8 T cell receptor beta chains in this list originate from one sample, sequenced in a study of cytomegalovirus exposure and HLA in healthy donors. PCR involved 60 Vbeta and 13 Jbeta primers. TCRdb keeps only in-frame clones here, not all; method: immunoSEQ multiplex PCR. The profile shows roughly 120,000 clones, approximately 80% of them singletons. The sequenced sample was PBMCs. These receptors all come from a man aged 35 to 55 in good health and CMV-seronegative.

The chain combines TRBV4-3 with TRBJ1-6, with no clear D. Trimming cost V 0 bases and J 6 bases, with 9 bases left between them. Germline assignment: CDR1 LGHNA and CDR2 YSLEER. The CDR3 contains 15 residues. The CDR3 coding sequence is TGCGCCAGCAGCCAAGATCTCGGTTTTAATTCACCCCTCCACTTT. It codes for CASSQDLGFNSPLHF.

This rearrangement joins TRBV7-9 to TRBJ1-5, with 8 positions matching TRBD1. With 5 bases clipped from V and 5 bases from J, the junction kept 5 bases outside the gene matches. The germline V gene encodes CDR1 SEHNR and CDR2 FQNEAQ (reference sequence). CDR3 length: 14 residues. The CDR3, as DNA: TGTGCCAGCAGCCCCGGGACAGGTTATCAGCCCCAGCATTTT. Protein sequence: CASSPGTGYQPQHF.

This chain links TRBV7-9 with TRBJ1-2; the match to TRBD1 covers 8 bases. The CDR3 length is 13 residues. The V gene's germline CDR1 is SEHNR and CDR2 FQNEAQ (reference sequence). Trimming at V came to 5 bases and at J to 8 bases, leaving 7 bases not matched to a gene. The CDR3 protein is CASSERTGSGYTF. CDR3 nucleotides: TGTGCCAGCAGCGAAAGGACAGGGAGCGGCTACACCTTC.

The chain recombines TRBV18 with TRBJ2-7; TRBD2 agrees at 7 bases. The CDR3 is 15 residues long. Germline CDR1 reads KGHSH; CDR2 reads LQKENI. J lost 6 bases, V lost 0 bases, and 8 bases had no gene match. This CDR3 reads CASSPPGGSRGEQYF. CDR3 DNA: TGTGCCAGCTCACCACCGGGAGGGAGCCGGGGCGAGCAGTACTTC.

As to this clone: Within the sample, other DNA sequences also encode this same CDR3. The chain has TRBV29-1 and TRBJ1-1; TRBD1 matches 11 bases. J was trimmed by 1 base and V by 6 bases; bases with no gene match: 1. CDR1 and CDR2 from the germline V gene are SQVTM and ANQGSEA. The CDR3 contains 13 residues. The CDR3 is CSVDRGRNTEAFF. The DNA for the CDR3 is TGCAGCGTGGACAGGGGGCGGAACACTGAAGCTTTCTTT.

J is TRBJ1-5 and V is TRBV9, with 7 bases aligning to TRBD1. This CDR3 comprises 17 residues. Germline trimming cut 4 bases from V and 2 bases from J; bases unmatched to any gene: 12. Germline V gene data show CDR1 as SGDLS and CDR2 as YYNGEE. Here the CDR3 DNA reads TGTGCCAGCAGCCTCCGGGACGGGACAGCTGGCAATCAGCCCCAGCATTTT. Translated: CASSLRDGTAGNQPQHF.

The rearrangement uses TRBV6-6 and TRBJ1-1; perhaps TRBD1 as D (6 bases). The CDR3 sequence is 13 residues long. The ends were cut back, 5 bases at V and 10 bases at J, with 17 bases in the middle. Germline CDR1 MNHNY, CDR2 SVGAGI (reference sequence). For the CDR3, the DNA is TGTGCCAGCAGTCAGGACAGCCCCAGCCCAGCTTTCTTT. This codes for CASSQDSPSPAFF.

There are a few counts of this clone. The germline gene is not matched at one end of the junction; a read error may be the cause. V gene TRBV7-9 combines with J gene TRBJ1-5, with D maybe TRBD1 (5 bases). CDR3 length equals 15 residues. In germline, CDR1 is SEHNR, CDR2 FQNEAQ (reference sequence). CDR3 region: CSSSARGDRNQPQHF. The CDR3 DNA sequence: TGTTCCAGCAGCGCCCGGGGGGATCGCAATCAGCCCCAGCATTTT.